This section outlines one T cell receptor beta chain sequence together with its context. Original data processing: Amplifying reference gene primers gave estimates of nucleated cell counts. TCRdb's table, derived via immunoSEQ multiplex PCR, lists solely in-frame clones and lacks some. V and J calls and clone size come straight from that table; D and trimming were deduced from the DNA. The top ten clones hold around 2.9% of a sample with fewer than 350,000 clones, 65% to 90% of them seen once. The sample belongs to a study of blood T cell repertoires in COVID-19. Sequenced material: peripheral blood. This TCR was recovered from a woman aged 55-75 years with active or convalescent COVID-19.

The CDR3 is CASSRQSSGGQANIQYF. The CDR3 DNA is TGCGCCAGCAGCCGACAGAGTAGCGGGGGCCAGGCAAACATTCAGTACTTC. The chain uses TRBV5-1 and TRBJ2-4; 9 bases fit TRBD2. CDR1 is SGHRS, CDR2 YFSETQ, per germline. V shed 4 bases and J 6 bases; nucleotides not matched to a gene: 14. This CDR3 has 17 residues.